This T cell receptor (beta chain) was retrieved from a study of blood T cell repertoires in COVID-19. Study-level information: COVID-19 samples from acute and convalescent phases originated in the United States, Italy and Spain. Nucleic acid was either cDNA or gDNA, and it came from T cells, B-cell-depleted T cells, or PBMCs.

Recruitment covered 20 to 25 US areas and drew participants whose ages spanned roughly 18 to 100 years. Allocation to cohorts depended on clinical history reported by the participants. Profiling relied on immunoSEQ multiplex PCR, and the TCRdb table lists in-frame clones only, not all of them. The table has approximately 250,000 clones, approximately 90% seen once. In germline, CDR1 is SGDLS, CDR2 YYNGEE. The ends lost 2 bases at V and 4 bases at J; junction bases unmatched: 3. There are 16 residues in the CDR3. The gene calls are TRBV9 and TRBJ2-3; 14 nucleotides match TRBD2. The sequencing input was PBMCs or T cells enriched from blood (not recorded which). The sequence was collected from a woman aged 25-40 years with acute COVID-19. The CDR3 loop reads CASSVGLAGGADTQYF. CDR3 in DNA: TGTGCCAGCAGCGTCGGACTAGCGGGAGGAGCAGATACGCAGTATTTT.